This TCR beta chain was documented in a study of response to subunit inactivated influenza vaccine. Per germline, CDR1 SEHNR and CDR2 FQNEAQ (reference sequence). This CDR3 comprises 14 residues. Germline trimming cut 5 bases from V and 2 bases from J; bases unmatched to any gene: 6. General study results and limits: Authors suggested each seasonal influenza vaccination recruits few new T cells.

Each CDR3 protein is one row after TCRdb ran MiXCR on the RT-PCR reads. The table has more than 200,000 distinct CDR3 sequences, less than 15% seen once. This clonotype was seen at least ten times. What it recognizes is unknown. The chain carries TRBV7-9 and TRBJ2-7, with 7 bases that match TRBD2. This receptor was identified in a man aged 45-60 years who received an inactivated influenza vaccine. The sequencing used non-naive T cells sorted from PBMCs, collected 14 days before vaccination. The CDR3 loop is CASSPAGIAYEQYF. CDR3 in DNA: TGTGCCAGCAGCCCAGCGGGGATTGCCTACGAGCAGTACTTC.